This passage covers 27 T cell receptor beta chains from one sample sequenced in a study of T cell repertoires in ileal Crohn's disease. The data were produced by immunoSEQ multiplex PCR, yet TCRdb's version contains in-frame clones alone and is incomplete. This table has nearly 8,500 clones, around 84% appearing once. Sequences were obtained from ileal tissue. The origin of the receptors is an adult with Crohn's disease.

The table lists this clone with a few counts. V gene TRBV7-6 combines with J gene TRBJ2-7, with TRBD2 matching over 7 bases. V lost 4 bases and J lost 5; bases outside the gene matches: 5. This CDR3 region has 13 residues. Germline V gives CDR1 SGHVS, CDR2 FNYEAQ. This chain's CDR3 is CASSWGGRDEQYF. In nucleotides, the CDR3 is TGTGCCAGCAGCTGGGGAGGGCGGGACGAGCAGTACTTC.

This chain joins TRBV27 and TRBJ2-5; 12 nucleotides agree with TRBD2. The V segment lost 4 bases and the J segment 5 bases; nucleotides outside the gene matches: 8. In germline, CDR1 is MNHEY, CDR2 SMNVEV (reference sequence). CDR3 length: 16 amino acids. The CDR3 reads CASSSWTSGNLETQYF. CDR3 in DNA: TGTGCCAGCAGTTCTTGGACTAGCGGGAATTTGGAGACCCAGTACTTC.

This sequence joins TRBV5-1 and TRBJ2-2; unclear D gene. The CDR3 sequence is 12 residues long. Trimming took 4 bases from V and 4 from J, leaving 5 bases between them. Germline CDR1 and CDR2: SGHRS and YFSETQ. The CDR3 here is CASSRATGELFF. The CDR3 bases are TGCGCCAGCAGCAGGGCCACCGGGGAGCTGTTTTTT.

This clone showed up just once. In the same sample, other DNA sequences code for this CDR3. The chain links TRBV7-9 to TRBJ2-5; D possibly corresponds to TRBD2 (7 bases). Germline V gene sequence: CDR1 SEHNR, CDR2 FQNEAQ (reference sequence). The CDR3 length is 15 residues. The V end lost 3 bases, the J end lost 2 bases, and 13 bases lay between the germline ends. The CDR3 here is CASSFRGGLQETQYF. The CDR3 DNA is TGTGCCAGCAGCTTCCGCGGGGGCTTGCAAGAGACCCAGTACTTC.

CDR3 amino acids: CASSLLMNTEAFF. The CDR3 DNA reads TGTGCCAGCAGTTTACTTATGAACACTGAAGCTTTCTTT. J is TRBJ1-1 and V is TRBV28; D is unresolved. Germline CDR1 MDHEN, CDR2 SYDVKM. This CDR3 has 13 residues. V lost 2 bases and J 0 bases, leaving 4 bases between the germline ends.

The count of this clone is one. The CDR3 DNA follows: TGCGCCAGCAGCTTGCAAGGGGGAATCGCTTTCTTT. Encoded protein: CASSLQGGIAFF. J is TRBJ1-1 and V is TRBV5-1; the D gene is possibly TRBD1 (6 bases). Looked up from germline, CDR1 is SGHRS and CDR2 is YFSETQ. The CDR3 covers 12 residues. Trimming removed 1 base from V and 11 bases from J, with 12 bases in between.

The chain combines TRBV30 with TRBJ1-2; D not resolved. Germline V CDR1 and CDR2: GTSNPN, SVGIG (reference sequence). The V end was cut by 8 bases, the J end by 1 base, with 11 bases between. The CDR3 covers 12 residues. The CDR3 here is CAGSTGNYGYTF. CDR3 DNA sequence: TGTGCCGGATCGACCGGTAACTATGGCTACACCTTC.

The chain has TRBV10-3 and TRBJ1-1, with D possibly matching TRBD1 (6 bases). The CDR3 totals 14 residues. Trimming shortened V by 6 bases and J by 5 bases, and 16 bases separated the two germline ends. The germline V gene has CDR1 ENHRY and CDR2 SYGVKD. CDR3 DNA: TGTGCCATCAGGGGGCACCCAGGGGAAACTGAAGCTTTCTTT. Translation: CAIRGHPGETEAFF.

J is TRBJ1-1 and V is TRBV27; D is undetermined. Per germline, CDR1 MNHEY and CDR2 SMNVEV (reference sequence). Trimming stripped 6 bases from V and 12 bases from J, with 20 bases between. There are 13 residues in the CDR3. As DNA, the CDR3 is TGTGCCAGCAGCCCCTCCTCGACGGTCAATCCTTTCTTT. Translated: CASSPSSTVNPFF.

This chain links TRBV6-1 with TRBJ2-5, with 11 bases lining up with TRBD2. Germline lookup yields CDR1 MNHNS and CDR2 SASEGT. V trimming: 4 bases; J trimming: 5 bases; junction bases outside the gene matches: 12. The CDR3 is made up of 17 amino acids. CDR3 bases: TGTGCCAGCAGTGTCTCGCTAGCGGGAGGCCGGGGGGAGACCCAGTACTTC. Encoded protein: CASSVSLAGGRGETQYF.

V and J are TRBV19 and TRBJ1-5; no definite D call. The CDR3 extends over 14 amino acids. The germline V and J ends were trimmed by 1 base and 3 bases, with 7 bases remaining between them. From germline, CDR1 is LNHDA and CDR2 SQIVND (reference sequence). CDR3 residues: CASSIAGYNQPQHF. The DNA for the CDR3 is TGTGCCAGTAGTATAGCGGGTTACAATCAGCCCCAGCATTTT. Combining the CDR3 with reference TRBV19 and TRBJ1-5 gives the whole variable domain DGGITQSPKYLFRKEGQNVTLSCEQNLNHDAMYWYRQDPGQGLRLIYYSQIVNDFQKGDIAEGYSVSREKKESFPLTVTSAQKNPTAFYLCASSIAGYNQPQHFGDGTRLSIL.

The chain carries TRBV5-1 and TRBJ2-2; a possible D gene is TRBD1 (6 bases). Trimming left V 1 base short and J 0 bases short, with 13 bases between. There are 17 residues in the CDR3. The germline V gene has CDR1 SGHRS and CDR2 YFSETQ. In DNA, the CDR3 is TGCGCCAGCAGCTTGACGGTGGGGGCGGCGAACACCGGGGAGCTGTTTTTT. Its protein is CASSLTVGAANTGELFF.

The chain uses TRBV29-1 and TRBJ1-1, with 10 bases aligning to TRBD1. V was clipped by 6 bases and J by 5 bases; unmatched bases: 9. CDR1 and CDR2 from the germline V gene are SQVTM and ANQGSEA. There are 14 residues in the CDR3. This CDR3 is CSVAGGTGVTEAFF. The CDR3 DNA follows: TGCAGCGTCGCCGGGGGGACAGGGGTAACTGAAGCTTTCTTT. Using reference TRBV29-1 and TRBJ1-1 for the parts outside the CDR3, the full variable domain is SAVISQKPSRDICQRGTSLTIQCQVDSQVTMMFWYRQQPGQSLTLIATANQGSEATYESGFVIDKFPISRPNLTFSTLTVSNMSPEDSSIYLCSVAGGTGVTEAFFGQGTRLTVV.

The rearrangement links TRBV18 to TRBJ1-1, with D possibly TRBD1 on 6 matching bases. CDR3 length: 16 amino acids. The V end lost 2 bases, the J end lost 1 base, and 14 bases lay between the germline ends. Germline-derived CDR1 and CDR2 are KGHSH and LQKENI. The CDR3 bases are TGTGCCAGCTCACCAGCCAGGGGCCTAACGAACACTGAAGCTTTCTTT. This translates into CASSPARGLTNTEAFF.

V usage is TRBV27 and J usage is TRBJ2-7, with 9 bases that match TRBD1. From germline, CDR1 is MNHEY and CDR2 SMNVEV (reference sequence). Trimming removed 5 bases from V and 3 bases from J; junction bases left unmatched: 5. The CDR3 totals 14 residues. This CDR3 is CASSTWTGVYEQYF. As DNA, the CDR3 is TGTGCCAGCAGTACATGGACAGGGGTCTACGAGCAGTACTTC.

The rearrangement uses TRBV6-1 and TRBJ2-7; maybe TRBD2 (6 bases). Germline V gene lookup returns CDR1 MNHNS and CDR2 SASEGT. V shed 1 base and J shed 4 bases, with 14 bases lying between them. The CDR3 consists of 15 residues. In DNA, the CDR3 is TGTGCCAGCAGTGAAGTGGGGGGTGGCGGTTACGAGCAGTACTTC. Its translation: CASSEVGGGGYEQYF.

The J gene is TRBJ1-4, the V gene TRBV7-6, with D maybe TRBD1 (5 bases). The CDR3 runs 14 residues. Germline lookup yields CDR1 SGHVS and CDR2 FNYEAQ. V lost 5 bases to trimming and J lost 7 bases, with 14 bases between them. As DNA, the CDR3 is TGTGCCAGCAGCCCTCAGGGTGGGGGTGAAAAACTGTTTTTT. Translation gives CASSPQGGGEKLFF.

The V gene is TRBV7-2, the J gene TRBJ2-1; D might be TRBD2 (5 bases). Trimming removed 5 bases from V and 7 bases from J, with 15 bases in between. CDR1 SGHTA and CDR2 FQGNSA come from the germline V gene. CDR3 length equals 14 residues. Written as DNA, the CDR3 is TGTGCCAGCAGCAGAGGCCTAGCTCTAAATGAGCAGTTCTTC. Translating it yields CASSRGLALNEQFF.

This chain joins TRBV28 and TRBJ1-1; tentative D call: TRBD1 (5 bases). V lost 3 bases to trimming and J lost 4 bases, with 15 bases between them. The CDR3 extends over 15 amino acids. The V gene's germline CDR1 is MDHEN and CDR2 SYDVKM. The CDR3 sequence: CASSFSPRGTTEAFF. CDR3 nucleotides: TGTGCCAGCAGTTTTTCCCCTCGAGGGACCACTGAAGCTTTCTTT.

The chain has TRBV27 and TRBJ1-2, with 8 bases that match TRBD1. Germline CDR1 MNHEY, CDR2 SMNVEV (reference sequence). The CDR3 extends over 19 amino acids. The ends lost 4 bases at V and 8 bases at J; junction bases unmatched: 24. CDR3 protein: CASSSIFPGSWQGAGGYTF. CDR3 DNA sequence: TGTGCCAGCAGTTCTATATTCCCAGGGTCATGGCAGGGGGCTGGAGGCTACACCTTC.

The sample holds one count of this clone. CDR3 in DNA: TGTGCCAGCAGCACTCAGACCTACGAGCAGTACTTC. Protein product: CASSTQTYEQYF. This rearrangement joins TRBV7-2 to TRBJ2-7; D is ambiguous. This CDR3 has 12 amino acids. The V end was cut by 5 bases, the J end by 2 bases, with 7 bases between. Germline CDR1 is SGHTA and CDR2 is FQGNSA.

The genes are TRBV5-1 and TRBJ2-3; D perhaps matches TRBD1 (6 bases). Germline loops: CDR1 SGHRS, CDR2 YFSETQ. Trimming pared 0 bases from V and 4 bases from J, leaving 9 bases between. The CDR3 consists of 14 residues. The CDR3 protein is CASSLVAGADTQYF. The CDR3 DNA reads TGCGCCAGCAGCTTGGTGGCAGGGGCAGATACGCAGTATTTT.

The chain carries TRBV5-1 and TRBJ2-7, with D possibly matching TRBD2 (5 bases). Looked up from germline, CDR1 is SGHRS and CDR2 is YFSETQ. The CDR3 is made up of 14 amino acids. The V and J ends lost 4 bases and 2 bases respectively, with 13 bases between them. CDR3 loop: CASSEGGATYEQYF. CDR3 sequence (DNA): TGCGCCAGCAGCGAGGGCGGTGCGACCTACGAGCAGTACTTC. Full variable domain (missing parts from reference TRBV5-1 and TRBJ2-7): KAGVTQTPRYLIKTRGQQVTLSCSPISGHRSVSWYQQTPGQGLQFLFEYFSETQRNKGNFPGRFSGRQFSNSRSEMNVSTLELGDSALYLCASSEGGATYEQYFGPGTRLTVT.

This sequence joins TRBV7-3 and TRBJ1-6, with TRBD1 as a possible D gene (5 bases). The V gene's germline CDR1 is SGHTA and CDR2 FQGTGA. V lost 8 bases and J lost 0, with 5 bases in between. The CDR3 sequence is 13 residues long. The CDR3 loop reads CASGHSYNSPLHF. The DNA of the CDR3 is TGTGCCAGCGGACACTCCTATAATTCACCCCTCCACTTT.

This chain connects TRBV7-2 to TRBJ2-1; TRBD2 matches at 7 bases. Trimming removed 1 base from V and 16 bases from J; junction bases left unmatched: 10. CDR3 length equals 13 residues. Germline V gene lookup returns CDR1 SGHTA and CDR2 FQGNSA. The chain's CDR3 is CASSLGAGRPRFF. The CDR3 DNA follows: TGTGCCAGCAGCTTAGGAGCGGGGCGCCCCCGTTTCTTC.

The chain joins TRBV13 to TRBJ2-3; 9 positions agree with TRBD2. The ends lost 5 bases at V and 5 bases at J; junction bases unmatched: 17. CDR1 is PRHDT and CDR2 is FYEKMQ in the germline V gene (reference sequence). The CDR3 contains 18 residues. The DNA for the CDR3 is TGTGCCAGCAGCCCCCGGGGGGCTAGCGGGATTCTCCGAGATACGCAGTATTTT. As protein: CASSPRGASGILRDTQYF. Looking up the rest from reference TRBV13 and TRBJ2-3 gives the full variable domain: AAGVIQSPRHLIKEKRETATLKCYPIPRHDTVYWYQQGPGQDPQFLISFYEKMQSDKGSIPDRFSAQQFSDYHSELNMSSLELGDSALYFCASSPRGASGILRDTQYFGPGTRLTVL.

This clone was seen a single time. V and J are TRBV11-3 and TRBJ1-3; 7 positions agree with TRBD1. Trimming cost V 5 bases and J 2 bases; bases outside gene matches: 12. This CDR3 is 17 amino acids long. Germline CDR1 SGHNT, CDR2 YENEEA. The CDR3: CASSPSWGQGAGNTIYF. The DNA for the CDR3 is TGTGCCAGCAGCCCGTCGTGGGGCCAGGGGGCTGGAAACACCATATATTTT. The full variable domain, its missing parts supplied by reference TRBV11-3 and TRBJ1-3, is EAGVVQSPRYKIIEKKQPVAFWCNPISGHNTLYWYLQNLGQGPELLIRYENEEAVDDSQLPKDRFSAERLKGVDSTLKIQPAELGDSAVYLCASSPSWGQGAGNTIYFGEGSWLTVV.